These T cell receptor beta chains were read from a single sample in a study of cytomegalovirus exposure and HLA in healthy donors. Profiling relied on immunoSEQ multiplex PCR, and the TCRdb table lists in-frame clones only, not all of them. In the table there are over 110,000 clones, 70% to 85% of which are singletons. Sequenced sample: PBMCs. These receptor sequences come from a male donor in good health and CMV-seronegative. CDR3s include the opening cysteine and the closing phenylalanine or tryptophan. The order of the fields is CDR3 length, J gene, V gene, CDR3 protein.

>17|TRBJ2-7|TRBV4-3
CASSQRQGTGLSYEQYF
>14|TRBJ1-4|TRBV4-1
CASSKWAGIEKLFF
>11|TRBJ2-3|TRBV5-6
CASSSGDTQYF
>14|TRBJ1-3|TRBV18
CASSPGTLVDTIYF
>14|TRBJ2-2|TRBV18
CASSPDTSAGELFF
>15|TRBJ1-6|TRBV2
CASSDPRGLSSPLHF
>14|TRBJ2-7|TRBV2
CASSGGTGAYEQYF
>15|TRBJ1-2|TRBV7-9
CASSWEPRGAHGYTF
>14|TRBJ1-4|TRBV7-9
CASSDGTGNEKLFF
>16|TRBJ2-7|TRBV4-3
CASSQDSGRGSYEQYF
>14|TRBJ2-3|TRBV7-3
CASSSGLSTDTQYF
>15|TRBJ2-7|TRBV9
CASSVATSGAYEQYF
>14|TRBJ2-7|TRBV19
CASSGGQGAYEQYF
>16|NA|TRBV15
CATSRLPRSGSYEQYF
>15|TRBJ2-3|TRBV7-2
CASSLFSGGRDTQYF
>18|TRBJ2-2|TRBV13
CASSLVSLAGEYTGELFF
>13|TRBJ2-5|TRBV7-2
CASSLLPEETQYF
>17|TRBJ2-7|TRBV7-2
CASSLGRLGAVAYEQYF
>15|TRBJ1-3|TRBV27
CASQFSRGSGNTIYF
>14|TRBJ2-1|TRBV30
CAWTAGAGYNEQFF
>17|TRBJ2-1|TRBV19
CASPKPTSLFPSNEQFF
>15|TRBJ2-1|TRBV7-3
CASSLRLAGPNEQFF
>13|TRBJ2-7|TRBV5-4
CASNSGGSYEQYF